The 21 T cell receptor beta chains below all came from one sample that was sequenced in a study of blood T cell repertoires in COVID-19. The method was immunoSEQ multiplex PCR; TCRdb's version includes in-frame clones alone and lacks a portion of them. The sample includes around 42,000 clones, around 90% of them seen just once. Sequenced sample: peripheral blood. The source is a man over 45 with active COVID-19.

The chain links TRBV25-1 to TRBJ1-6, with 8 positions matching TRBD1. Germline assignment: CDR1 MGHDK and CDR2 SYGVNS. This CDR3 is 14 amino acids long. Trimming cost V 8 bases and J 7 bases; bases outside gene matches: 7. CDR3: CASRRTGKNSPLHF. Written as DNA, the CDR3 is TGTGCCAGCCGGAGGACAGGGAAAAATTCACCCCTCCACTTT.

The rearrangement uses TRBV6-1 and TRBJ2-3, with 7 bases lining up with TRBD1. The CDR3 contains 17 residues. Looked up from germline, CDR1 is MNHNS and CDR2 is SASEGT. V lost 3 bases to trimming and J lost 1 base; unmatched junction nucleotides: 10. The CDR3 DNA reads as TGTGCCAGCAGTGATCCACAGGGGTTGGAGGGCACAGATACGCAGTATTTT. Protein product: CASSDPQGLEGTDTQYF.

This chain connects TRBV5-1 to TRBJ1-2, with D unclear. The CDR3 runs 13 residues. The germline V and J ends were trimmed by 5 bases and 0 bases, with 8 bases remaining between them. The germline V gene has CDR1 SGHRS and CDR2 YFSETQ. CDR3 bases: TGCGCCAGCAGTCCTACAGCTAACTATGGCTACACCTTC. Encoded protein: CASSPTANYGYTF. Variable domain in full (rest from reference TRBV5-1 and TRBJ1-2): KAGVTQTPRYLIKTRGQQVTLSCSPISGHRSVSWYQQTPGQGLQFLFEYFSETQRNKGNFPGRFSGRQFSNSRSEMNVSTLELGDSALYLCASSPTANYGYTFGSGTRLTVV.

V gene TRBV4-2 combines with J gene TRBJ1-3; 8 positions match TRBD1. V dropped 5 bases and J dropped 0; count of bases not matched to a gene: 15. The germline CDR1 and CDR2 sequences are LGHNA and YNFKEQ. This CDR3 has 19 amino acids. The chain's CDR3 is CASSYGTGGRGGSGNTIYF. DNA of the CDR3: TGTGCCAGCAGCTACGGGACAGGCGGCCGCGGGGGCTCTGGAAACACCATATATTTT.

J is TRBJ2-2 and V is TRBV5-1, with TRBD2 matching over 12 bases. Germline values: CDR1 SGHRS, CDR2 YFSETQ. Germline trimming cut 4 bases from V and 5 bases from J; bases unmatched to any gene: 3. The CDR3 is made up of 15 amino acids. This CDR3 reads CASSPSGGATGELFF. CDR3 sequence (DNA): TGCGCCAGCAGCCCTAGCGGGGGGGCGACCGGGGAGCTGTTTTTT. Complete variable domain (other parts from reference TRBV5-1 and TRBJ2-2): KAGVTQTPRYLIKTRGQQVTLSCSPISGHRSVSWYQQTPGQGLQFLFEYFSETQRNKGNFPGRFSGRQFSNSRSEMNVSTLELGDSALYLCASSPSGGATGELFFGEGSRLTVL.

This chain joins TRBV2 and TRBJ2-1, with D hard to call. CDR1 is SNHLY and CDR2 is FYNNEI in the germline V gene. V lost 4 bases and J lost 0, with 4 bases in between. There are 13 residues in the CDR3. CDR3 sequence: CASSGYSYNEQFF. As DNA, the CDR3 is TGTGCCAGCAGTGGTTACTCCTACAATGAGCAGTTCTTC.

V is TRBV6-5 and J is TRBJ1-1, with TRBD1 identical over 7 bases. The germline CDR1 and CDR2 sequences are MNHEY and SVGAGI. The CDR3 sequence is 12 residues long. V gave up 8 bases and J gave up 1 base; unmatched junction bases: 1. The CDR3 region is CASRTGNTEAFF. CDR3 DNA: TGTGCCAGCCGGACAGGGAACACTGAAGCTTTCTTT.

The rearrangement joins TRBV29-1 to TRBJ2-7; D gene uncertain. V shed 3 bases and J shed 1 base, with 7 bases lying between them. Germline CDR1 SQVTM, CDR2 ANQGSEA. The CDR3 spans 12 residues. The CDR3 spells CSVEAGSYEQYF. The CDR3 nucleotides read TGCAGCGTTGAGGCCGGGTCCTACGAGCAGTACTTC.

The chain has TRBV2 and TRBJ2-1, with a possible D match to TRBD1 (5 bases). The ends were cut back, 6 bases at V and 0 bases at J, with 9 bases in the middle. Germline assignment: CDR1 SNHLY and CDR2 FYNNEI. This CDR3 spans 14 amino acids. The CDR3 coding sequence is TGTGCCAGCAGGGAGCAGGGCTCCTACAATGAGCAGTTCTTC. Amino acids: CASREQGSYNEQFF.

This clone was seen just once. The chain joins TRBV5-4 to TRBJ2-2; perhaps TRBD2 as D (6 bases). V lost 4 bases and J 7 bases, leaving 17 bases between the germline ends. CDR1 is SGHNT, CDR2 YYREEE, per germline (reference sequence). The CDR3 spans 15 residues. Written as DNA, the CDR3 is TGTGCCAGCAGCAGGGGAGGCAGCTCGGACGGGGAGCTGTTTTTT. It is translated as CASSRGGSSDGELFF.

The chain is built from TRBV4-1 and TRBJ1-4; D ambiguous. The CDR3 is 14 amino acids. Germline values: CDR1 MGHRA, CDR2 YSYEKL. V was pared by 4 bases and J by 4 bases, with 10 bases between. The CDR3 DNA sequence: TGCGCCAGCAGCCGGCCAGTTGGTAATGAAAAACTGTTTTTT. It codes for CASSRPVGNEKLFF.

The chain has TRBV2 and TRBJ1-4, with 7 bases that match TRBD1. Losses at the gene ends were 7 bases for V and 6 bases for J; bases not matched to a gene: 8. Germline V CDR1 and CDR2: SNHLY, FYNNEI. The length of the CDR3 is 14 residues. This CDR3 reads CASTLTGFDEKLFF. CDR3 sequence (DNA): TGTGCCAGCACCTTGACAGGGTTTGATGAAAAACTGTTTTTT.

The chain is built from TRBV2 and TRBJ1-1; tentative D call: TRBD1 (6 bases). Trimming pared 6 bases from V and 2 bases from J, leaving 13 bases between. This CDR3 region has 14 residues. Germline CDR1 reads SNHLY; CDR2 reads FYNNEI. In DNA, the CDR3 is TGTGCCAGCAGACAACAGGGATTCAACACTGAAGCTTTCTTT. Residues: CASRQQGFNTEAFF.

DNA of the CDR3: TGTGCCAGCAGTTTATCTACAGGGGTCGAGCAGTACTTC. It is translated as CASSLSTGVEQYF. The V gene is TRBV27, the J gene TRBJ2-7, with 7 positions matching TRBD1. V lost 0 bases and J lost 6; bases outside the gene matches: 2. The CDR3 is 13 amino acids. CDR1 is MNHEY, CDR2 SMNVEV, per germline (reference sequence).

With regard to this clone: The identical CDR3 is also encoded by other nucleotide sequences in the sample. The V and J genes are TRBV19 and TRBJ2-6, with a tentative D call TRBD1 (5 bases). The length of the CDR3 is 15 residues. V was shortened by 5 bases and J by 0 bases, with 8 bases between the two germline ends. Germline V gene sequence: CDR1 LNHDA, CDR2 SQIVND (reference sequence). CDR3 loop: CASSQGNSGANVLTF. The CDR3 DNA reads TGTGCCAGTAGTCAGGGTAACTCTGGGGCCAACGTCCTGACTTTC.

This clone was seen only once. The chain carries TRBV21-1 and TRBJ2-3; TRBD1 is the table's D call, not checked against the DNA. TRBV21-1 is listed as a pseudogene. The CDR3 is 11 amino acids. This CDR3 is CATTLGDTQYF. CDR3 bases: TGTGCCACCACTTTGGGCGATACGCAGTATTTT.

The CDR3 sequence is CASSHRTGVNEQYF. DNA of the CDR3: TGTGCCAGTAGCCACCGGACAGGGGTGAACGAGCAGTACTTC. This chain joins TRBV19 and TRBJ2-7; the match to TRBD1 covers 9 bases. From germline, CDR1 is LNHDA and CDR2 SQIVND (reference sequence). This CDR3 contains 14 residues. J lost 5 bases, V lost 6 bases, and 8 bases had no gene match.

The V call is TRBV6-4, the J call TRBJ2-3; TRBD2 matches 12 bases. Germline V CDR1 and CDR2: MRHNA, SNTAGT. The CDR3 has 14 residues. V was clipped by 4 bases and J by 6 bases; unmatched bases: 2. The CDR3 DNA sequence: TGTGCCAGCAGTGCTAGCGGGGGGGCCGATACGCAGTATTTT. Residues: CASSASGGADTQYF.

The chain has TRBV5-1 and TRBJ1-5; TRBD1 agrees at 8 bases. The CDR3 has 15 amino acids. Looked up from germline, CDR1 is SGHRS and CDR2 is YFSETQ. Trimming took 4 bases from V and 2 from J; bases not matched to a gene: 5. The CDR3 is CASSPTGERNQPQHF. In nucleotides, the CDR3 is TGCGCCAGCAGCCCGACAGGGGAACGCAATCAGCCCCAGCATTTT.

The chain combines TRBV6-6 with TRBJ2-5; 8 bases are shared with TRBD2. This CDR3 is built from 14 residues. Germline CDR1 MNHNY, CDR2 SVGAGI (reference sequence). The ends lost 2 bases at V and 5 bases at J; junction bases unmatched: 4. The CDR3 here is CASSYGLAGETQYF. The CDR3 DNA sequence: TGTGCCAGCAGTTACGGTTTAGCGGGGGAGACCCAGTACTTC.

This chain links TRBV2 with TRBJ2-6; possibly TRBD2 for D (7 bases). Germline V gene sequence: CDR1 SNHLY, CDR2 FYNNEI. Between the trimmed V and J ends, which lost 7 bases and 0 bases, there was a span of 25 bases. The CDR3 loop spans 20 amino acids. The CDR3 sequence is CASTTTGGLKPVSGANVLTF. CDR3 nucleotides: TGTGCCAGCACTACTACGGGGGGCCTTAAGCCCGTCTCTGGGGCCAACGTCCTGACTTTC.